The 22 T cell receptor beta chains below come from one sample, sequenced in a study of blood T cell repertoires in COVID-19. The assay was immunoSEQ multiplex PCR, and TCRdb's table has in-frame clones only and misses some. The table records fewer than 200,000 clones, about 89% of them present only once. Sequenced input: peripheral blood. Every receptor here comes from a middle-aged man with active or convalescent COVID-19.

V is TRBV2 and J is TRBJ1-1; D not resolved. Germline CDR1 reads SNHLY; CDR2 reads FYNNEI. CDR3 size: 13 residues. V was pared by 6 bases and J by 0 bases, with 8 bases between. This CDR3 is CASSQELNTEAFF. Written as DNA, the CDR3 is TGTGCCAGCAGCCAAGAGTTGAACACTGAAGCTTTCTTT. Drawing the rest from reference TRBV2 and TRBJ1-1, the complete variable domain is EPEVTQTPSHQVTQMGQEVILRCVPISNHLYFYWYRQILGQKVEFLVSFYNNEISEKSEIFDDQFSVERPDGSNFTLKIRSTKLEDSAMYFCASSQELNTEAFFGQGTRLTVV.

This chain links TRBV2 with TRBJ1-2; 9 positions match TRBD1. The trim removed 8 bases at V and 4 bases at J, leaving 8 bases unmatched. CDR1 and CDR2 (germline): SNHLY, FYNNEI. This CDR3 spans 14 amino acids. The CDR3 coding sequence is TGTGCCAGCGAAACAGGGGGCGCGGGCTATGGCTACACCTTC. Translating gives CASETGGAGYGYTF.

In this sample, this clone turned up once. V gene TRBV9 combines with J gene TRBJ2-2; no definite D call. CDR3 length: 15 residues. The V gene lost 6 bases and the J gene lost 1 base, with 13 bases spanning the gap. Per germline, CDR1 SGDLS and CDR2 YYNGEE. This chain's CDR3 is CASTPSPKNTGELFF. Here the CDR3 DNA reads TGTGCCAGCACCCCGTCCCCTAAGAACACCGGGGAGCTGTTTTTT. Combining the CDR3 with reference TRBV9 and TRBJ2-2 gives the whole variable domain DSGVTQTPKHLITATGQRVTLRCSPRSGDLSVYWYQQSLDQGLQFLIQYYNGEERAKGNILERFSAQQFPDLHSELNLSSLELGDSALYFCASTPSPKNTGELFFGEGSRLTVL.

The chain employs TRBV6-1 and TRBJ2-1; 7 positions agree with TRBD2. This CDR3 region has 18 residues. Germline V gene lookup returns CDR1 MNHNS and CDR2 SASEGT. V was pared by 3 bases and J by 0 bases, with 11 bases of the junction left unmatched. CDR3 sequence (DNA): TGTGCCAGCAGTGAGCCCCTGGAAGCGGGGCCCTCCTACAATGAGCAGTTCTTC. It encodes CASSEPLEAGPSYNEQFF.

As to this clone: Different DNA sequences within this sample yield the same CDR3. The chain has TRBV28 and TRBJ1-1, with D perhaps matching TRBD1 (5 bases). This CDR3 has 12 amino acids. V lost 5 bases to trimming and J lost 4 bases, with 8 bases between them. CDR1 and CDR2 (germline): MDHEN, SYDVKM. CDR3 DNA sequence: TGTGCCAGCAGTAGGGGAGGCACTGAAGCTTTCTTT. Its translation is CASSRGGTEAFF.

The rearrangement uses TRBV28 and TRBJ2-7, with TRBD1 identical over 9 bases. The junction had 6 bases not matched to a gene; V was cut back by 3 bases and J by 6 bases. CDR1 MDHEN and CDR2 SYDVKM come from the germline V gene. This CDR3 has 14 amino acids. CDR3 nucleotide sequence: TGTGCCAGCAGTTTGCTGTGGGACAGGGCCGAGCAGTACTTC. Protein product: CASSLLWDRAEQYF.

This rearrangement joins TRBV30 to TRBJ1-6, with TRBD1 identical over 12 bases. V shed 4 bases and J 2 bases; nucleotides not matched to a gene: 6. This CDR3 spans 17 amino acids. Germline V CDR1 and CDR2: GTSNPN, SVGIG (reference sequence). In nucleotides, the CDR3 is TGTGCCTGGATCTCCGGGACAGGGGGCGCCTATAATTCACCCCTCCACTTT. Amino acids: CAWISGTGGAYNSPLHF.

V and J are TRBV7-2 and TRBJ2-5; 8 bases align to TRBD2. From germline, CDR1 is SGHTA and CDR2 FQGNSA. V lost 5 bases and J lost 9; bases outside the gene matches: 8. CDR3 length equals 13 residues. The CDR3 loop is CASSMRGAQPQYF. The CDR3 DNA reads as TGTGCCAGCAGCATGCGGGGGGCCCAGCCCCAGTACTTC.

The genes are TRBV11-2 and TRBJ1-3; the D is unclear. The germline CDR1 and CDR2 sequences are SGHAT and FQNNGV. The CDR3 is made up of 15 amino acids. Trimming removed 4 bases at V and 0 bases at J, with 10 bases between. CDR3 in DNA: TGTGCCAGCAGCTCAGGAAGAGCCTCTGGAAACACCATATATTTT. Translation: CASSSGRASGNTIYF.

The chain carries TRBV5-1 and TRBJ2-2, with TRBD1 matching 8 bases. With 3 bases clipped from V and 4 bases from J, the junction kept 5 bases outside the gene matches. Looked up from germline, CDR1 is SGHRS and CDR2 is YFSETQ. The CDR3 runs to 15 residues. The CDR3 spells CASSSGTGSTGELFF. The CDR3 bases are TGCGCCAGCAGCTCCGGGACAGGATCCACCGGGGAGCTGTTTTTT.

The CDR3 loop is CASSGDRGPANQPQHF. CDR3 DNA: TGTGCCAGTAGTGGAGACAGGGGCCCGGCTAATCAGCCCCAGCATTTT. V gene TRBV19 combines with J gene TRBJ1-5, with TRBD1 identical over 8 bases. The CDR3 extends over 16 amino acids. From germline, CDR1 is LNHDA and CDR2 SQIVND (reference sequence). The V and J ends lost 5 bases and 4 bases, in that order; junction bases with no gene match: 10.

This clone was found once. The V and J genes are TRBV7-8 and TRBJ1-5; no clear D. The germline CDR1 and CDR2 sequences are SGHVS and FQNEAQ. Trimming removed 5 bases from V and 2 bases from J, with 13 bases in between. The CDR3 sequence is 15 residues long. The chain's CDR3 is CASSPREERNQPQHF. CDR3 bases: TGTGCCAGCAGCCCCCGTGAGGAGCGCAATCAGCCCCAGCATTTT.

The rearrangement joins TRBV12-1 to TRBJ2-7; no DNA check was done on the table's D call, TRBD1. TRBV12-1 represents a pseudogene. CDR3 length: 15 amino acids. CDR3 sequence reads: CASSDPRDRAYEQYF. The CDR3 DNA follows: TGTGCCAGCAGCGACCCCCGGGACAGGGCCTACGAGCAGTACTTC.

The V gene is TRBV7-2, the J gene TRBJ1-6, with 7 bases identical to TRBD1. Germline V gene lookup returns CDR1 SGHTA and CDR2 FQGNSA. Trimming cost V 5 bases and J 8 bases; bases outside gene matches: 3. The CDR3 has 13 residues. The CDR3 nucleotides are TGTGCCAGCAGCCTCGACAGGGATTCACCCCTCCACTTT. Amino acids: CASSLDRDSPLHF.

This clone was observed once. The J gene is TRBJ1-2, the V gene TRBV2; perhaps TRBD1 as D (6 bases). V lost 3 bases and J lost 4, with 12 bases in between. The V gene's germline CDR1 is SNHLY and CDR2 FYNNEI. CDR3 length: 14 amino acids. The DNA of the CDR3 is TGTGCCAGCAGTGATGGCAGGGGTCCCTATGGCTACACCTTC. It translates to CASSDGRGPYGYTF.

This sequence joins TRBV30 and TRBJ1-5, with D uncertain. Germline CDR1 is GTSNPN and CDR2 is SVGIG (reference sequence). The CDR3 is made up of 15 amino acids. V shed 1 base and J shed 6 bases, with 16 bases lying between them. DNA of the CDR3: TGTGCCTGGAGTGGAGGGCCCACATCGGGTCAGCCCCAGCATTTT. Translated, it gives CAWSGGPTSGQPQHF.

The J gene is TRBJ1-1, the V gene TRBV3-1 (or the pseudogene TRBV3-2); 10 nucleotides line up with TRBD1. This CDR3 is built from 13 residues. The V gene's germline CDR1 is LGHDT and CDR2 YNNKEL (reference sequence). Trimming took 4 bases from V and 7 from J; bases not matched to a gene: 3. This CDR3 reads CASSRGTGDEAFF. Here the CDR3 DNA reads TGTGCCAGCAGCCGCGGGACAGGGGATGAAGCTTTCTTT.

The CDR3 sequence is CASSAEGFSNSPLHF. CDR3 coding DNA: TGTGCCAGCAGTGCGGAGGGCTTTAGCAATTCACCCCTCCACTTT. This rearrangement joins TRBV2 to TRBJ1-6; D gene ambiguous. V was trimmed by 4 bases and J by 7 bases, leaving 14 bases between them. Germline loops: CDR1 SNHLY, CDR2 FYNNEI. The CDR3 is made up of 15 amino acids. The whole variable domain, filled in from reference TRBV2 and TRBJ1-6, reads EPEVTQTPSHQVTQMGQEVILRCVPISNHLYFYWYRQILGQKVEFLVSFYNNEISEKSEIFDDQFSVERPDGSNFTLKIRSTKLEDSAMYFCASSAEGFSNSPLHFGNGTRLTVT.

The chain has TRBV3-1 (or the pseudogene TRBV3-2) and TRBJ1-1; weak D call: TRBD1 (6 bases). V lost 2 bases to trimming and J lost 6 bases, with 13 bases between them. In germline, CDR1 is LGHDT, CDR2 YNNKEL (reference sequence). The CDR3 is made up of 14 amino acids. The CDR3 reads CASSQTGLGPEAFF. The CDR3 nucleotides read TGTGCCAGCAGCCAAACAGGGTTGGGCCCTGAAGCTTTCTTT.

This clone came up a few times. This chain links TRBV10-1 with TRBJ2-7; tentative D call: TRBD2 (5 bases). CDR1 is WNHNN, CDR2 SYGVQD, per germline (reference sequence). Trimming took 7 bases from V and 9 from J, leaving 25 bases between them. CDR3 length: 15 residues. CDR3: CASIEGGGLQNGQYF. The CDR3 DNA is TGCGCCAGCATCGAAGGAGGAGGTCTCCAGAACGGGCAGTACTTC.

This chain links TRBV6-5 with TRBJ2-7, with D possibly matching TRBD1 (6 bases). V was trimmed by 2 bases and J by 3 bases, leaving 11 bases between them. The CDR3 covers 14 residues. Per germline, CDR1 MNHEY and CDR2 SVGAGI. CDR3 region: CASSYTGQHYEQYF. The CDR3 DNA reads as TGTGCCAGCAGTTACACAGGACAGCACTACGAGCAGTACTTC.

In DNA, the CDR3 is TGTGCCAGCAGCCTTGGCAGGGAAGCTGGCTACACCTTC. Its translation: CASSLGREAGYTF. The chain has TRBV5-4 and TRBJ1-2, with D maybe TRBD1 (5 bases). V was trimmed by 4 bases and J by 7 bases, leaving 14 bases between them. This CDR3 region has 13 residues. In germline, CDR1 is SGHNT, CDR2 YYREEE (reference sequence).